Given below is one T cell receptor (beta chain) in context. Using a J-beta primer mix together with a sample-barcoded 5' primer, a second PCR was run for about 7 to 12 cycles. In TCRdb, the 5' RACE reads were re-called with MiXCR into one record per CDR3 protein. The sample holds 450,000 to 700,000 distinct CDR3 sequences; roughly 29% are singletons and the top ten take around 20%. This sample stems from a study of blood T cells in healthy people across ages. CDR3 length: 15 amino acids. The germline CDR1 and CDR2 sequences are PRHDT and FYEKMQ (reference sequence). Trimming removed 6 bases from V and 7 bases from J; junction bases left unmatched: 8.

The genes are TRBV13 and TRBJ2-1, with 11 bases aligning to TRBD2. Sequencing was carried out using blood. This clonotype was sampled from a woman aged 70-85 years in good health. The CDR3 sequence is CASSIAGGTVNEQFF. CDR3 nucleotide sequence: TGTGCCAGCAGTATAGCGGGGGGGACTGTAAATGAGCAGTTCTTC.